These 24 T cell receptor beta chains share one sample of origin, sequenced in a study of regulatory T cells in long-lasting Graves disease. The authors built TCR beta libraries using iRepertoire HTBI primers and Arm-PCR of CDR3 regions. MiXCR, applied by TCRdb to the multiplex PCR reads, yields one record per CDR3 protein. The table lists about 400,000 distinct CDR3 sequences, 15% of them singletons, with 7.8% in the top ten. As to time point: newly diagnosed GD, antithyroid drugs for less than 3 months. After RNA was extracted from PBMCs, the TCR library was made from it. These data are also associated with another study on T cells in Graves' hyperthyroidism and ophthalmopathy.

Sequenced material: peripheral blood mononuclear cells (PBMCs), taken at new diagnosis, from a patient treated with antithyroid drugs. Source of these receptors: a middle-aged woman with Graves disease.

This clonotype was counted only a few times. V usage is TRBV25-1 and J usage is TRBJ1-2; D gene ambiguous. Trimming pared 2 bases from V and 1 base from J, leaving 5 bases between. CDR3 length equals 13 residues. From germline, CDR1 is MGHDK and CDR2 SYGVNS. The CDR3 reads CASSEQDNYGYTF. CDR3 nucleotide sequence: TGTGCCAGCAGTGAACAGGATAACTATGGCTACACCTTC.

The J gene is TRBJ2-3, the V gene TRBV7-2; 10 bases are shared with TRBD2. CDR1 is SGHTA and CDR2 is FQGNSA in the germline V gene. J lost 4 bases, V lost 2 bases, and 6 bases had no gene match. CDR3 length equals 16 residues. The CDR3 sequence is CASSLFLAGEADTQYF. As DNA, the CDR3 is TGTGCCAGCAGCTTATTTCTAGCGGGAGAAGCAGATACGCAGTATTTT.

This clonotype was counted at least ten times. This rearrangement joins TRBV27 to TRBJ2-5; no reliable D call. The CDR3 has 15 residues. Germline CDR1 and CDR2: MNHEY and SMNVEV (reference sequence). Trimming left V 0 bases short and J 4 bases short, with 12 bases between. CDR3 coding DNA: TGTGCCAGCAGTTTATCGGTGAGCGAGACAGAGACCCAGTACTTC. It encodes CASSLSVSETETQYF.

A single count supports this clonotype. Written as DNA, the CDR3 is TGTGCCAGCAGTGACTATGGCGGGAGCGGCAATGAGCAGTTCTTC. This translates into CASSDYGGSGNEQFF. The chain couples TRBV6-4 to TRBJ2-1, with TRBD2 matching 7 bases. This CDR3 spans 15 amino acids. From germline, CDR1 is MRHNA and CDR2 SNTAGT. Trimming cost V 1 base and J 6 bases; bases outside gene matches: 6.

As to this clonotype: The junction differs from germline at one of its ends, possibly a read error. The chain couples TRBV3-1 to TRBJ1-5; 10 bases fit TRBD1. CDR1 is LGHDT, CDR2 YNNKEL, per germline (reference sequence). The CDR3 is made up of 13 amino acids. The CDR3 sequence is CASSQTGGWPRHF. The CDR3 DNA follows: TGTGCCAGCAGCCAGACAGGGGGCTGGCCCCGGCATTTT.

As concerns this clonotype: A read error is the likely source, as a far larger clone sits one nucleotide away. This chain connects TRBV2 to TRBJ2-7; TRBD1 might be the D (5 bases). V dropped 6 bases and J dropped 6 bases, with 15 bases sitting between them. The CDR3 runs to 13 residues. The germline CDR1 and CDR2 sequences are SNHLY and FYNNEI. This CDR3 is CASSFGAVCEQYF. The DNA for the CDR3 is TGTGCCAGCAGCTTTGGGGCGGTCTGCGAGCAGTACTTC.

A few counts support this clonotype. This chain's CDR3 is CASSSRGRVEKLFF. DNA of the CDR3: TGTGCCAGCAGTTCTAGGGGGCGGGTTGAAAAACTGTTTTTT. The chain is built from TRBV27 and TRBJ1-4, with TRBD1 matching 7 bases. J lost 7 bases, V lost 4 bases, and 6 bases had no gene match. Germline lookup yields CDR1 MNHEY and CDR2 SMNVEV (reference sequence). This CDR3 is built from 14 residues.

With regard to this clonotype: A read error is the likely source, as a far larger clone sits one nucleotide away. V usage is TRBV7-3 and J usage is TRBJ1-1; D remains ambiguous. Germline CDR1 is SGHTA and CDR2 is FQGTGA. The CDR3 sequence is 13 residues long. CDR3 nucleotides: TGTGTCAGCAGCTCGCAGATGAACACTGAAGCTTTCTTT. Its protein product is CVSSSQMNTEAFF.

This clonotype was observed at least ten times. J is TRBJ2-5 and V is TRBV11-2, with 7 bases identical to TRBD2. This CDR3 spans 14 amino acids. Germline V gene sequence: CDR1 SGHAT, CDR2 FQNNGV. V was pared by 6 bases and J by 3 bases, with 7 bases of the junction left unmatched. The CDR3 bases are TGTGCCAGCAGTCCAGGTGCGGGAGAAGAGACCCAGTACTTC. Translated, it gives CASSPGAGEETQYF.

This chain connects TRBV5-4 to TRBJ2-5; a possible D gene is TRBD2 (6 bases). Germline V gene sequence: CDR1 SGHNT, CDR2 YYREEE (reference sequence). Trimming took 1 base from V and 5 from J, leaving 9 bases between them. The length of the CDR3 is 13 residues. CDR3 sequence: CASSLWGVETQYF. The CDR3 DNA sequence: TGTGCCAGCAGCTTGTGGGGGGTGGAGACCCAGTACTTC.

Many counts were recorded for this clonotype. The chain joins TRBV6-2 or TRBV6-3 to TRBJ2-3, with D possibly TRBD2 on 5 matching bases. Trimming stripped 0 bases from V and 1 base from J, with 8 bases between. This CDR3 is built from 15 residues. The germline CDR1 and CDR2 sequences are MNHEY and SVGEGT. CDR3 coding DNA: TGTGCCAGCAGTTACTCCGTCGGGGGCACAGATACGCAGTATTTT. This encodes CASSYSVGGTDTQYF.

At least ten counts were recorded for this clonotype. The chain combines TRBV6-1 with TRBJ2-1, with 8 bases matching TRBD2. The CDR3 is 16 amino acids. V gave up 7 bases and J gave up 6 bases; unmatched junction bases: 14. CDR1 and CDR2 from the germline V gene are MNHNS and SASEGT. The CDR3 sequence is CASTRRTGGTTNEQFF. The DNA of the CDR3 is TGTGCCAGCACTCGGCGGACGGGAGGGACCACCAATGAGCAGTTCTTC.

This clonotype was observed at least ten times. The chain combines TRBV5-1 with TRBJ2-7, with TRBD1 as a possible D gene (5 bases). Germline-derived CDR1 and CDR2 are SGHRS and YFSETQ. The V and J ends lost 0 bases and 6 bases respectively, with 10 bases between them. This CDR3 spans 13 amino acids. In DNA form, the CDR3 reads TGCGCCAGCAGCTTGGAAGGGGCGAGCGAGCAGTACTTC. Its protein is CASSLEGASEQYF.

A remark on this clonotype: Since a much larger clone is just one base distant, this may be a read error. The CDR3 sequence: CSVDLGTGPRNGQFF. The CDR3 DNA reads TGCAGCGTTGACCTCGGGACTGGGCCCCGGAATGGGCAGTTCTTC. This chain connects TRBV29-1 to TRBJ2-1; maybe TRBD2 (6 bases). CDR1 and CDR2 from the germline V gene are SQVTM and ANQGSEA. The CDR3 spans 15 residues.

The V gene is TRBV11-2, the J gene TRBJ2-4, with TRBD1 matching 7 bases. The CDR3 runs 15 residues. V lost 4 bases to trimming and J lost 2 bases; unmatched junction nucleotides: 5. Germline CDR1 and CDR2: SGHAT and FQNNGV. The CDR3 DNA follows: TGTGCCAGCAGCTCGAGACAGGGACCCAAAAACATTCAGTACTTC. Protein sequence: CASSSRQGPKNIQYF.

As regards this clonotype: This sequence may be a read error, since a much larger clone differs from it by one base. The J gene is TRBJ1-1, the V gene TRBV28, with D unclear. V lost 6 bases, J lost 12 bases, and 20 bases lay in between. The germline gives CDR1 MDHEN, CDR2 SYDVKM. This CDR3 has 13 residues. In DNA form, the CDR3 reads TGTGCCAGCAGGACACCGGTTAACTCGAAGCCTTTCTTT. Amino acids: CASRTPVNSKPFF.

The rearrangement uses TRBV2 and TRBJ2-5; 7 nucleotides match TRBD2. With 8 bases clipped from V and 3 bases from J, the junction kept 3 bases outside the gene matches. Germline V lookup: CDR1 SNHLY, CDR2 FYNNEI. CDR3 length: 12 amino acids. CDR3 DNA sequence: TGTGCCAGCGGGCTAGCGGAAGAGACCCAGTACTTC. Protein product: CASGLAEETQYF.

The chain uses TRBV5-1 and TRBJ2-5, with 13 positions matching TRBD2. The CDR3 totals 17 residues. The trim removed 4 bases at V and 4 bases at J, leaving 10 bases unmatched. Germline-derived CDR1 and CDR2 are SGHRS and YFSETQ. This CDR3 reads CASSPPGLAGLGETQYF. CDR3 DNA sequence: TGCGCCAGCAGCCCCCCGGGACTAGCGGGATTGGGAGAGACCCAGTACTTC.

This clonotype was detected many times. The chain carries TRBV5-1 and TRBJ2-7, with D perhaps TRBD2 (5 bases). This CDR3 contains 16 residues. Trimming pared 5 bases from V and 2 bases from J, leaving 20 bases between. Germline loops: CDR1 SGHRS, CDR2 YFSETQ. This CDR3 reads CASSRLAATGTYEQYF. In DNA, the CDR3 is TGCGCCAGCAGTAGGCTAGCCGCTACTGGAACCTACGAGCAGTACTTC. Using reference TRBV5-1 and TRBJ2-7 for the parts outside the CDR3, the full variable domain is KAGVTQTPRYLIKTRGQQVTLSCSPISGHRSVSWYQQTPGQGLQFLFEYFSETQRNKGNFPGRFSGRQFSNSRSEMNVSTLELGDSALYLCASSRLAATGTYEQYFGPGTRLTVT.

The sample holds many counts of this clonotype. The rearrangement joins TRBV20-1 to TRBJ2-1; 7 bases agree with TRBD2. This CDR3 is 14 amino acids long. CDR1 is DFQATT, CDR2 SNEGSKA, per germline (reference sequence). With V trimmed by 6 bases and J by 0 bases, 5 bases remained unmatched. CDR3 loop: CSATTSASYNEQFF. CDR3 coding DNA: TGCAGTGCAACCACTAGCGCCTCCTACAATGAGCAGTTCTTC.

Comment on this clonotype: The likely explanation is a read error, given a far larger clone one base away. This chain connects TRBV7-8 to TRBJ2-2; 14 nucleotides align to TRBD2. The length of the CDR3 is 15 residues. Germline loops: CDR1 SGHVS, CDR2 FQNEAQ. DNA for the CDR3: TGTGCCAGCAGCGGGACTAGCGGGAGTGACGGGGGGCTGTTTTTT. Its translation: CASSGTSGSDGGLFF.

This clonotype showed up many times. The chain couples TRBV10-3 to TRBJ2-3; 13 bases match TRBD2. The germline V gene encodes CDR1 ENHRY and CDR2 SYGVKD. The V and J ends lost 7 bases and 0 bases, in that order; junction bases with no gene match: 16. The CDR3 has 20 amino acids. The CDR3 DNA reads TGTGCCATCAAGAAAGGGACTAGCGGGGAGGACTTCTCTAGCACAGATACGCAGTATTTT. As protein: CAIKKGTSGEDFSSTDTQYF.

This rearrangement joins TRBV19 to TRBJ2-1, with 7 bases fitting TRBD2. CDR1 is LNHDA and CDR2 is SQIVND in the germline V gene (reference sequence). The CDR3 is made up of 22 amino acids. V lost 4 bases, J lost 1 base, and 25 bases stayed unmatched. CDR3 residues: CASSTGVWLREKVRRSYNEQFF. The CDR3 bases are TGTGCCAGTAGTACAGGCGTTTGGCTGCGGGAGAAGGTCCGCCGGTCCTACAATGAGCAGTTCTTC.

This clonotype was counted ten times or more. V is TRBV28 and J is TRBJ1-1; TRBD1 is a possible D gene (5 bases). The CDR3 loop spans 14 amino acids. Germline CDR1 and CDR2: MDHEN and SYDVKM. V lost 6 bases to trimming and J lost 4 bases, with 15 bases between them. The CDR3 loop is CASRFGSRGTEAFF. For the CDR3, the DNA is TGTGCCAGCAGATTTGGTTCAAGGGGCACTGAAGCTTTCTTT.